The 15 T cell receptor beta chains presented below share a single source sample, sequenced in a study of blood T cell repertoires in COVID-19. Profiling relied on immunoSEQ multiplex PCR, and the TCRdb table lists in-frame clones only, not all of them. The profile shows 250,000 to 350,000 clones, 70% to 90% of them singletons. Sequenced input: PBMCs or T cells enriched from blood (not recorded which). The receptors shown here come from a woman in her 30s who had recovered from COVID-19.

This clone was observed a single time. This chain links TRBV28 with TRBJ2-5, with D hard to call. The CDR3 is made up of 14 amino acids. V was clipped by 2 bases and J by 5 bases, with 12 bases between them. Germline CDR1 is MDHEN and CDR2 is SYDVKM. CDR3 in amino acids: CASSLLSIVETQYF. CDR3 coding DNA: TGTGCCAGCAGTTTACTAAGTATTGTCGAGACCCAGTACTTC.

CDR3 DNA sequence: TGTGCCAGCAGTCCACGAGACAGGGCGACTTACACCGGGGAGCTGTTTTTT. Translating it yields CASSPRDRATYTGELFF. The gene calls are TRBV27 and TRBJ2-2, with 7 bases that match TRBD1. V dropped 5 bases and J dropped 3; count of bases not matched to a gene: 12. There are 17 residues in the CDR3. From germline, CDR1 is MNHEY and CDR2 SMNVEV (reference sequence).

CDR3 protein: CASSLEPGQMNTEAFF. Here the CDR3 DNA reads TGCGCCAGCAGCTTGGAACCGGGACAGATGAACACTGAAGCTTTCTTT. This chain links TRBV5-1 with TRBJ1-1; 7 positions match TRBD1. This CDR3 is 16 amino acids long. Germline loops: CDR1 SGHRS, CDR2 YFSETQ. J lost 0 bases, V lost 0 bases, and 5 bases had no gene match.

This chain connects TRBV9 to TRBJ2-1, with 9 bases aligning to TRBD2. Germline CDR1 reads SGDLS; CDR2 reads YYNGEE. The ends lost 4 bases at V and 2 bases at J; junction bases unmatched: 13. This CDR3 region has 18 residues. The CDR3: CASSPTGVGTSPYNEQFF. The CDR3, as DNA: TGTGCCAGCAGCCCTACAGGGGTAGGGACTAGCCCCTACAATGAGCAGTTCTTC. The complete variable domain, with remaining parts taken from reference TRBV9 and TRBJ2-1, reads DSGVTQTPKHLITATGQRVTLRCSPRSGDLSVYWYQQSLDQGLQFLIQYYNGEERAKGNILERFSAQQFPDLHSELNLSSLELGDSALYFCASSPTGVGTSPYNEQFFGPGTRLTVL.

The V gene is TRBV19, the J gene TRBJ1-5; 8 positions agree with TRBD1. Looked up from germline, CDR1 is LNHDA and CDR2 is SQIVND (reference sequence). The CDR3 is made up of 16 amino acids. The V segment lost 6 bases and the J segment 0 bases; nucleotides outside the gene matches: 7. The CDR3 nucleotides are TGTGCCAGTAGGCGAAGGGGACAGGATAGCAATCAGCCCCAGCATTTT. This translates into CASRRRGQDSNQPQHF.

V and J are TRBV4-1 and TRBJ2-3; D may be TRBD2 (5 bases). CDR3 length equals 14 residues. Looked up from germline, CDR1 is MGHRA and CDR2 is YSYEKL. V was clipped by 5 bases and J by 11 bases, with 20 bases between them. In DNA form, the CDR3 reads TGCGCCAGCAGCTCCCAACCGGGCCCAGAGGGGCAGTATTTT. Protein product: CASSSQPGPEGQYF.

In its sample, this clone was seen a few times. The chain links TRBV20-1 to TRBJ2-7, with a weak D call TRBD1 (6 bases). The germline V and J ends were trimmed by 3 bases and 0 bases, with 18 bases remaining between them. The CDR3 loop spans 16 amino acids. Germline loops: CDR1 DFQATT, CDR2 SNEGSKA (reference sequence). CDR3 nucleotides: TGCAGTGCTAGTGCCTTGGACAGTTCTAGCTCCTACGAGCAGTACTTC. It translates to CSASALDSSSSYEQYF.

The rearrangement links TRBV27 to TRBJ1-6; D is unresolved. Deletions cut 0 bases from V and 3 bases from J, with 9 bases between. The CDR3 sequence is 16 residues long. Germline V lookup: CDR1 MNHEY, CDR2 SMNVEV (reference sequence). This CDR3 reads CASSLSGEYYNSPLHF. In nucleotides, the CDR3 is TGTGCCAGCAGTTTATCCGGAGAGTACTATAATTCACCCCTCCACTTT.

This chain uses TRBV7-9 with TRBJ2-6, with 11 positions matching TRBD1. The CDR3 extends over 19 amino acids. Trimming took 8 bases from V and 0 from J; bases not matched to a gene: 12. Germline V gene data show CDR1 as SEHNR and CDR2 as FQNEAQ (reference sequence). The CDR3 here is CASLNPGQGAYSGANVLTF. In DNA, the CDR3 is TGTGCCAGCCTCAATCCCGGACAGGGGGCCTACTCTGGGGCCAACGTCCTGACTTTC.

The chain's CDR3 is CASSQGGGNEQYF. Written as DNA, the CDR3 is TGTGCCAGCAGCCAGGGAGGTGGGAACGAGCAGTACTTC. This chain joins TRBV3-1 (or the pseudogene TRBV3-2) and TRBJ2-7; perhaps TRBD2 as D (6 bases). Germline V gene lookup returns CDR1 LGHDT and CDR2 YNNKEL (reference sequence). Trimming took 3 bases from V and 5 from J, leaving 11 bases between them. This CDR3 region has 13 residues.

In this sample, this clone turned up once. V usage is TRBV3-1 (or the pseudogene TRBV3-2) and J usage is TRBJ2-1; no clear D. Germline V gene sequence: CDR1 LGHDT, CDR2 YNNKEL (reference sequence). This CDR3 spans 15 amino acids. Deletions cut 1 base from V and 2 bases from J, with 9 bases between. The CDR3 loop is CASSQVPSAYNEQFF. The CDR3 DNA follows: TGTGCCAGCAGCCAAGTTCCTTCCGCCTACAATGAGCAGTTCTTC.

The V gene is TRBV5-1, the J gene TRBJ1-1; perhaps TRBD1 as D (6 bases). V lost 0 bases, J lost 1 base, and 13 bases lay in between. This CDR3 spans 16 amino acids. Germline V CDR1 and CDR2: SGHRS, YFSETQ. Here the CDR3 reads CASSLVGGAKNTEAFF. The DNA for the CDR3 is TGCGCCAGCAGCTTGGTTGGGGGGGCGAAGAACACTGAAGCTTTCTTT. The full variable domain, rest sourced from reference TRBV5-1 and TRBJ1-1, is KAGVTQTPRYLIKTRGQQVTLSCSPISGHRSVSWYQQTPGQGLQFLFEYFSETQRNKGNFPGRFSGRQFSNSRSEMNVSTLELGDSALYLCASSLVGGAKNTEAFFGQGTRLTVV.

The chain combines TRBV6-5 with TRBJ2-2; 8 bases are shared with TRBD2. J lost 1 base, V lost 6 bases, and 4 bases had no gene match. The CDR3 runs to 15 residues. Germline V gives CDR1 MNHEY, CDR2 SVGAGI. This CDR3 reads CASREAGGNTGELFF. In nucleotides, the CDR3 is TGTGCCAGCAGAGAGGCGGGAGGGAACACCGGGGAGCTGTTTTTT.

This clone was found a few times. V and J are TRBV24-1 and TRBJ1-3, with D possibly matching TRBD1 (5 bases). The CDR3 contains 14 residues. Trimming removed 9 bases from V and 2 bases from J, with 13 bases in between. Germline V gene data show CDR1 as KGHDR and CDR2 as SFDVKD. The CDR3 region has the DNA TGTGCCACCTCGGCGGGGGGACCTGGAAACACCATATATTTT. Translation gives CATSAGGPGNTIYF.

The chain employs TRBV6-5 and TRBJ2-2; 9 bases fit TRBD1. Germline values: CDR1 MNHEY, CDR2 SVGAGI. The CDR3 is made up of 15 amino acids. V shed 1 base, J shed 5 bases, and the junction held 2 bases outside the gene matches. Written as DNA, the CDR3 is TGTGCCAGCAGTTACTTGACAGGGGGAACCGGGGAGCTGTTTTTT. Translating gives CASSYLTGGTGELFF.